The T cell receptor (beta chain) described here comes from a study of blood T cells in healthy people across ages. Every donor gave around 10 milliliters of peripheral blood. A second PCR of 7 to 11 cycles used a sample-barcoded 5' primer and a J-beta primer mix. Via MiXCR, TCRdb re-called the 5' RACE reads, giving one row per CDR3 protein. The sample has some 1 million distinct CDR3 sequences, under 55% seen once. Study observations and caveats: Long-lived donors had more naive CD4+ cells and higher diversity than aged donors. PBMCs left unsorted prevented a conclusive naive versus antigen-experienced comparison.

The CDR3 extends over 15 amino acids. The germline CDR1 and CDR2 sequences are LNHNV and YYDKDF (reference sequence). V was clipped by 1 base and J by 4 bases, with 12 bases between them. In the case of this clonotype: Its specificity is not known.

V gene TRBV15 combines with J gene TRBJ2-3; D remains ambiguous. Sequencing was carried out using blood. This sequence originates from a woman in her sixties or seventies in good health. The CDR3 region has the DNA TGTGCCACCAGCAGAGGCCGGCAGGACGCAGATACGCAGTATTTT. Translating it yields CATSRGRQDADTQYF.